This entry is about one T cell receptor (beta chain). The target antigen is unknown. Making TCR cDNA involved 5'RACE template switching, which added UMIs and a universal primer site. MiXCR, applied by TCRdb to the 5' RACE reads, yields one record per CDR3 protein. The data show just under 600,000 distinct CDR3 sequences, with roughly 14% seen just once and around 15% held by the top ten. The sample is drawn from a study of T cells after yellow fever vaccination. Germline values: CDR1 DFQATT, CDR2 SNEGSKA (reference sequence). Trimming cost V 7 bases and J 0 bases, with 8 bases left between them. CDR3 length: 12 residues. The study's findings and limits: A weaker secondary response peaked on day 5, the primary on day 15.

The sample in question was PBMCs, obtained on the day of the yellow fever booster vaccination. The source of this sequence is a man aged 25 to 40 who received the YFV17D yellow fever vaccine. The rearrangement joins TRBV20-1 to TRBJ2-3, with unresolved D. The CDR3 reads CSVPVSTDTQYF. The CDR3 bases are TGCAGTGTACCTGTTAGCACAGATACGCAGTATTTT.